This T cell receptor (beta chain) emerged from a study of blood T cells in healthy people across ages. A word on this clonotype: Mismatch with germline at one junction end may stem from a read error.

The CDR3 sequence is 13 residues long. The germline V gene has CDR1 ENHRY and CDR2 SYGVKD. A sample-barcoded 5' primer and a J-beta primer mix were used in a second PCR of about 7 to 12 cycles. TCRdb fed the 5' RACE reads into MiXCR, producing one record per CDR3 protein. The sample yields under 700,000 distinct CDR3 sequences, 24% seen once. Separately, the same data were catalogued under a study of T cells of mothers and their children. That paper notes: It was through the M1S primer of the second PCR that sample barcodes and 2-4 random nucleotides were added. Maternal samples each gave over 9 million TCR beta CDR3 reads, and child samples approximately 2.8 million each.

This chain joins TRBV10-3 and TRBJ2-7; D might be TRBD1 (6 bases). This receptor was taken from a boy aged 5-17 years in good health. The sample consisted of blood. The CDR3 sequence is CAVSEDSYHEQYF. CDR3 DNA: TGTGCCGTCAGTGAGGACAGCTACCACGAGCAGTACTTC.